Described below is a single T cell receptor (beta chain) sequence and its context. Sequencing used immunoSEQ multiplex PCR; TCRdb keeps in-frame clones, though not all of them. Of more than 45,000 clones detected, 92% appear once; the ten largest clones hold 0.45% to 0.65%. This sample was taken from a study of T cell changes during pregnancy in multiple sclerosis. The CDR3 covers 15 residues. The germline CDR1 and CDR2 sequences are SGDLS and YYNGEE. With 0 bases clipped from V and 5 bases from J, the junction kept 4 bases outside the gene matches. Here the sequenced sample was CD4+ T cells from peripheral blood mononuclear cells, taken after pregnancy. The V gene is TRBV9, the J gene TRBJ2-3, with TRBD2 matching over 9 bases. This receptor was taken from a female donor with multiple sclerosis, enrolled in a pregnancy study. CDR3 nucleotide sequence: TGTGCCAGCAGCGTAGGGGCGGGAGGGGGAGATACGCAGTATTTT. This encodes CASSVGAGGGDTQYF.